What follows is one T cell receptor (beta chain) and its context. Its antigen remains undetermined. No quality values exist for individual bases; no much larger clone is one base distant. This sample was included in a study of T-cell memory formation after mild COVID-19 (dated by TCRdb to the early 2020s). For context, the study as a whole: TCR sequence clusters from the two donors were largely donor specific. In two donors, T-cell clones that expanded and contracted after mild COVID-19 were followed by sequencing TCRalpha and TCRbeta repertoires longitudinally. The cohort was made up of two young adult volunteers, one female and one male, who were previously healthy. Study-wide findings and limitations: The study included only two mild cases, and larger cohorts that include severe cases with pre-infection samples were judged to be necessary. Clones that contracted from day 15 to 85 showed balanced CD4/CD8 phenotypes, whereas a second wave of clones that expanded from day 15 to 37 leaned towards CD4+. Some responding clones were detected in pre-infection memory, suggesting pre-existing cross-reactive memory T cells joined the SARS-CoV-2 response. Whether the second-wave clones peaking on day 37 were SARS-CoV-2 specific was not confirmed. Contracting CD4+ clones were located mainly in the CM and EM memory subsets, whereas CD8+ clones were found to be enriched in EMRA.

From cysteine to phenylalanine, the CDR3 is 15 amino acids long. The CDR3 DNA has 45 bases and is translated from base 1. The germline V and J ends show losses of 6 bases and 8 bases respectively, and no gene match explains 10 bases of the junction. Sequencing relied on an Illumina NovaSeq 6000. Using 5'RACE with constant-segment primers, TCRalpha and TCRbeta cDNA libraries were constructed, with sample barcodes and unique molecular identifiers added in the process. Trizol reagent was used to extract RNA from every sample. Library amplification was performed in two PCR steps, and a second sample barcode and Illumina TruSeq adapters were introduced in the second step. Libraries were sequenced on an Illumina NovaSeq with 2 x 150 bp paired-end reads. From the authors' description of their analysis: The reads were demultiplexed and collapsed into UMI-guided consensus sequences using migec v1.2.7. Using mixcr v2.1.11, UMI consensuses were aligned to TRA and TRB V and J templates and then assembled into clonotypes. A clonotype was counted as expanded or contracted only when both edgeR and NoisET called the clonotype significant, with the noise models trained on biological replicates. For edgeR calls, a false discovery rate-adjusted p below 0.01 and a log2 fold-change threshold of 1 were applied. PCA with hierarchical clustering of max-normalized trajectories of the 1000 most abundant clonotypes was used as exploratory dynamics analysis. Separately sequenced CD4+ and CD8+ repertoires were used to assign a CD4 or CD8 phenotype to each responding clone. Starting from the raw public reads, TCRdb applied fastp trimming at Q25, assembled clones with MiXCR and retained in-frame beta chains. Each CDR3 protein appears once, grouped with its most common genes and DNA. TCRdb's processing, not the authors', yielded these V and J calls. The sample table holds hundreds of thousands of distinct CDR3 sequences, of which 20% to 25% were seen once. The ten largest clonotypes hold roughly 8.1% of the sample.

Ficoll-Paque density gradient centrifugation was the method used to isolate PBMCs. Sequencing was performed on PBMCs or a T cell subset sorted from them (not recorded which). This chain joins TRBV12-3 or TRBV12-4 to TRBJ1-4; 9 nucleotides in the junction match TRBD1. This clonotype originated in an adult woman who had mild COVID-19 (a few samples of this study predate the infection). The sample titles of this study are shuffled in the database, so cell type and time point are left out; the donor was told from shared clones. The CDR3 is CASRTQGALGEKLFF. The nucleotide sequence is TGTGCCAGCAGGACACAGGGGGCGCTCGGAGAAAAACTGTTTTTT.